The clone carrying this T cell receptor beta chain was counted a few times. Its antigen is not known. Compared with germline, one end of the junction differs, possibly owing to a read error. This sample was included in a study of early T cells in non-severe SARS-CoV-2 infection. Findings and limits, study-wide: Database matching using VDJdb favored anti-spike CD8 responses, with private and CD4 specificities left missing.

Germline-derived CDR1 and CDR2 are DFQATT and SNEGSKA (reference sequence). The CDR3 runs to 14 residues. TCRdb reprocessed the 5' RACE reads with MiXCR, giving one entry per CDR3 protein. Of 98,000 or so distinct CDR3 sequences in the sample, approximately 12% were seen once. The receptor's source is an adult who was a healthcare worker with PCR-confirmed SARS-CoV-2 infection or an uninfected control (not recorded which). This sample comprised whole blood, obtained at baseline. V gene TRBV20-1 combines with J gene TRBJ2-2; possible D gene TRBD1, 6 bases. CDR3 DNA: TGCAGTGCTTACTCCCAGGGGCTCACCGGGGAGCTTTTTTTT. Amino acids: CSAYSQGLTGELFF.